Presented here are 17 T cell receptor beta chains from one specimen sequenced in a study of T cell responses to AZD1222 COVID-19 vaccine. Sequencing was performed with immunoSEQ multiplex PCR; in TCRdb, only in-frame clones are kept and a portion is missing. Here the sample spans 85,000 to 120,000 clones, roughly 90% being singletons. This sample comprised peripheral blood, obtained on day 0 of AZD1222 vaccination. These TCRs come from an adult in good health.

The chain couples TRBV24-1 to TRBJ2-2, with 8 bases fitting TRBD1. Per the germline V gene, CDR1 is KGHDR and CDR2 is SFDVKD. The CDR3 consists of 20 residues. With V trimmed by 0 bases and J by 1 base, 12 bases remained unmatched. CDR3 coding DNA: TGTGCCACCAGTGATTTGAAAGGCAGGGGGCCCCGCGTGAACACCGGGGAGCTGTTTTTT. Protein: CATSDLKGRGPRVNTGELFF.

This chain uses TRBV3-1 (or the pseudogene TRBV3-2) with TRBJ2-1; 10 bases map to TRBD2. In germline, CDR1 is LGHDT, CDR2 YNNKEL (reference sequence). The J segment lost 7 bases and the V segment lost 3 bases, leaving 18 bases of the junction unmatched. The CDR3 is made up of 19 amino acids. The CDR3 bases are TGTGCCAGCAGCCAGAGTGGGGGTGGGTCTAGCGGGAGAGGGAATGAGCAGTTCTTC. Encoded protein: CASSQSGGGSSGRGNEQFF.

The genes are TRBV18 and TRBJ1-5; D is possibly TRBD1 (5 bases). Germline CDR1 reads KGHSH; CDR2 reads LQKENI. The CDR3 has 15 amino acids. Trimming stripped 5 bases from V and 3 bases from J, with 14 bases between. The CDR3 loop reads CASSVGRGTNQPQHF. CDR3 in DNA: TGTGCCAGCTCAGTGGGGCGGGGTACCAATCAGCCCCAGCATTTT. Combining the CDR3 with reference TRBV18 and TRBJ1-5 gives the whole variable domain NAGVMQNPRHLVRRRGQEARLRCSPMKGHSHVYWYRQLPEEGLKFMVYLQKENIIDESGMPKERFSAEFPKEGPSILRIQQVVRGDSAAYFCASSVGRGTNQPQHFGDGTRLSIL.

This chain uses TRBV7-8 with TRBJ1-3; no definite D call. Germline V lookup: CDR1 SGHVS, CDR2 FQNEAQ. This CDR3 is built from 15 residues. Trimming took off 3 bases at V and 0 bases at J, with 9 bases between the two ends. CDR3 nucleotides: TGTGCCAGCAGCTTCTCGACGGACTCTGGAAACACCATATATTTT. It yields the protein CASSFSTDSGNTIYF. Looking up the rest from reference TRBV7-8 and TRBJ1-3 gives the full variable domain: GAGVSQSPRYKVAKRGQDVALRCDPISGHVSLFWYQQALGQGPEFLTYFQNEAQLDKSGLPSDRFFAERPEGSVSTLKIQRTQQEDSAVYLCASSFSTDSGNTIYFGEGSWLTVV.

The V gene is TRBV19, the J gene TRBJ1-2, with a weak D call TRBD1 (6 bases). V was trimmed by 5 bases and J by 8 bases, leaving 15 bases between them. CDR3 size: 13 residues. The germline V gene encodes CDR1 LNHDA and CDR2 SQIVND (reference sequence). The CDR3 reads CASSGMTGRGYTF. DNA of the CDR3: TGTGCCAGTAGTGGGATGACAGGACGGGGCTACACCTTC.

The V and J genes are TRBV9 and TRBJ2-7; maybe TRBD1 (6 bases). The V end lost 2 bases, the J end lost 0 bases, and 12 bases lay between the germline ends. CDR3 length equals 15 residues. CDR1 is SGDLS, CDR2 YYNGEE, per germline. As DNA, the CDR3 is TGTGCCAGCAGCGTTTCCTCAGGGGCCTCCTACGAGCAGTACTTC. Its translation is CASSVSSGASYEQYF.

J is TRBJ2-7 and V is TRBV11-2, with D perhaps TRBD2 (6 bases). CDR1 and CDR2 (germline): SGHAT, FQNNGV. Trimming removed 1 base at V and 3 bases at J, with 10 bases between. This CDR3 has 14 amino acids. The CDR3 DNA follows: TGTGCCAGCAGCTTAGGGCAGGGAGGCTACGAGCAGTACTTC. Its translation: CASSLGQGGYEQYF.

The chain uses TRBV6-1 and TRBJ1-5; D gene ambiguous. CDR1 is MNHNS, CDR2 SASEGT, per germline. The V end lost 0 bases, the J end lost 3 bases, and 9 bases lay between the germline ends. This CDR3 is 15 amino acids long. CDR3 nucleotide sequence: TGTGCCAGCAGTGAAGCTCGGGCAGCCAATCAGCCCCAGCATTTT. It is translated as CASSEARAANQPQHF.

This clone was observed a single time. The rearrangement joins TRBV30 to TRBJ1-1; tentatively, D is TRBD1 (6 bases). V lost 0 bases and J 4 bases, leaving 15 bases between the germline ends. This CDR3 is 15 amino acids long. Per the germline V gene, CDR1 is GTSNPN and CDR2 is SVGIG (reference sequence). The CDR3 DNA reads TGTGCCTGGAGTGTACTCAGGGGAGGAGGCACTGAAGCTTTCTTT. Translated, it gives CAWSVLRGGGTEAFF.

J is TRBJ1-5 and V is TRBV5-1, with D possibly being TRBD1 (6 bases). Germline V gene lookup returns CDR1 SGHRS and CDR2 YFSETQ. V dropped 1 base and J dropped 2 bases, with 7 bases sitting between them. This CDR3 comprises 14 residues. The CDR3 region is CASSLSGGNQPQHF. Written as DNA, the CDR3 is TGCGCCAGCAGCTTGTCAGGGGGCAATCAGCCCCAGCATTTT.

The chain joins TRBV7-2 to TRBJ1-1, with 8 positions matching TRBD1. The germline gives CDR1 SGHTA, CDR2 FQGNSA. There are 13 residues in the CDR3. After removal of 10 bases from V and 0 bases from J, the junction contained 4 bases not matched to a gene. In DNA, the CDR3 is TGTGCCAACGGGGACAGGTTGAACACTGAAGCTTTCTTT. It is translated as CANGDRLNTEAFF.

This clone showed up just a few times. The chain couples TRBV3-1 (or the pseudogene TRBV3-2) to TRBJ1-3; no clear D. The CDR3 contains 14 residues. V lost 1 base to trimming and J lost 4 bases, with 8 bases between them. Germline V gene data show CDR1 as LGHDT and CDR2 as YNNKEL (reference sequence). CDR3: CASSQGGHGNTIYF. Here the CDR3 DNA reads TGTGCCAGCAGCCAAGGAGGGCACGGAAACACCATATATTTT.

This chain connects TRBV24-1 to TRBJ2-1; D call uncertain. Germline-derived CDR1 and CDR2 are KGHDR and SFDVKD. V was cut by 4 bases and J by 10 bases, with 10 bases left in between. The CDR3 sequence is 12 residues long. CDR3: CATSDPASEQFF. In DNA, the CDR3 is TGTGCCACCAGTGACCCGGCCAGCGAGCAGTTCTTC.

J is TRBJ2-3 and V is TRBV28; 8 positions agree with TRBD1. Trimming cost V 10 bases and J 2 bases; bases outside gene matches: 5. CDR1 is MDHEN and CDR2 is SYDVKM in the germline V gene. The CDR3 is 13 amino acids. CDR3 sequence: CATNRGDTDTQYF. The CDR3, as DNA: TGTGCCACCAACAGGGGGGACACAGATACGCAGTATTTT.

The CDR3 loop is CASSWSSSYNEQFF. CDR3 DNA: TGTGCCAGCAGCTGGTCAAGCTCCTACAATGAGCAGTTCTTC. The J gene is TRBJ2-1, the V gene TRBV6-2 or TRBV6-3; no clear D gene. With 6 bases removed from V and 0 bases from J, the gap between germline ends came to 9 bases. Germline V gives CDR1 MNHEY, CDR2 SVGEGT. This CDR3 spans 14 amino acids.

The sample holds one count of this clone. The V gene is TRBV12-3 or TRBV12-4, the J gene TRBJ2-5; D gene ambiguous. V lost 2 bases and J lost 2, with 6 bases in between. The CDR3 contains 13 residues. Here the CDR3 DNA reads TGTGCCAGCAGTTTATCCTCTCAAGAGACCCAGTACTTC. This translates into CASSLSSQETQYF.

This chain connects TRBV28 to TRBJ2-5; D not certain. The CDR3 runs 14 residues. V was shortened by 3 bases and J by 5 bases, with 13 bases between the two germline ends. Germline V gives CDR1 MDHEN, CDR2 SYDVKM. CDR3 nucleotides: TGTGCCAGCAGTTTCCCTAGGGTTAGGGAGACCCAGTACTTC. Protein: CASSFPRVRETQYF.